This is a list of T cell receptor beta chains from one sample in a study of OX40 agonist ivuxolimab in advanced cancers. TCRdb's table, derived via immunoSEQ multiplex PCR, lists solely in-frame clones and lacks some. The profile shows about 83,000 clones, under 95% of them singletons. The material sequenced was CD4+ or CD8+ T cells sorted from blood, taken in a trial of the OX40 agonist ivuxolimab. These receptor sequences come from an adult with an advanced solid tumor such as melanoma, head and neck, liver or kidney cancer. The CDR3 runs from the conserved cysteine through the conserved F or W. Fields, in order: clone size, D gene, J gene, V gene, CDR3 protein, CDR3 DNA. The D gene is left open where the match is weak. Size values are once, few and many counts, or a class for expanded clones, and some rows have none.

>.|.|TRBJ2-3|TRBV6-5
CASSYSRRTTDTQYF
TGTGCCAGCAGTTACTCCCGGAGGACCACAGATACGCAGTATTTT
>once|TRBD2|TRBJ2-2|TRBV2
CASRIAGTNTGELFF
TGTGCCAGCAGAATAGCGGGGACGAACACCGGGGAGCTGTTTTTT
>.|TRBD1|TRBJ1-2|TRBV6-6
CASSLQTGHGYTF
TGTGCCAGCAGTCTTCAGACAGGGCATGGCTACACCTTC
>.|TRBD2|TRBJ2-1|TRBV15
CATSRGLAGSDEQFF
TGTGCCACCAGCCGAGGACTAGCGGGTAGCGATGAGCAGTTCTTC
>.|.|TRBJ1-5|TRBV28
CASSFGLANQPQHF
TGTGCCAGCAGTTTCGGGCTGGCAAATCAGCCCCAGCATTTT
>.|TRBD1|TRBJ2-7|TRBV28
CASSFTGGSYEQYF
TGTGCCAGCAGTTTTACAGGGGGATCCTACGAGCAGTACTTC
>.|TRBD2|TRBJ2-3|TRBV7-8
CASSILAGGDTQYF
TGTGCCAGCAGCATACTAGCGGGAGGGGATACGCAGTATTTT
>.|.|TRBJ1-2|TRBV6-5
CASSYAESYGYTF
TGTGCCAGCAGTTACGCCGAAAGCTATGGCTACACCTTC
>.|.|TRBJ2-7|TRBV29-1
CSVAGTPSSYEQYF
TGCAGCGTAGCCGGGACACCGAGCTCCTACGAGCAGTACTTC
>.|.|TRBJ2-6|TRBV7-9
CASTLQGAGANVLTF
TGTGCCAGCACCTTACAGGGCGCTGGGGCCAACGTCCTGACTTTC
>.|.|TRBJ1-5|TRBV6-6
CASSYSRVDSNQPQHF
TGTGCCAGCAGTTACTCCAGGGTCGATAGCAATCAGCCCCAGCATTTT
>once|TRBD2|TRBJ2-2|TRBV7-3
CASRRSAGVFSGELFF
TGTGCCAGCAGACGCTCAGCGGGAGTGTTTTCCGGGGAGCTGTTTTTT